The sequence of this T cell receptor (beta chain) was determined in a study of blood T cell repertoires in COVID-19 (dated by TCRdb to 2020 to 2022). A note on the overall study: The collaborator samples originated in the United States, Italy and Spain and spanned the acute and convalescent phases of COVID-19. The prospective study material was composed of cDNA or gDNA derived from T cells, B-cell-depleted T cells, or PBMCs. Deeply sampled blood TCRbeta repertoires from subjects exposed to, actively infected with, or recovered from COVID-19 were included in the dataset. A freely available public database, intended as a resource for researchers studying the immune response to SARS-CoV-2, is where the repertoires were released. Samples were obtained from the ongoing ImmuneRACE study (first 160 participants) and from about 1,300 subjects provided by 6 global collaborators. A de-identified subject ID, COVID-19 status, age in years and sex were almost always included in the sample metadata. Where HLA class I and class II types were available, the types were taken from metadata supplied by the sample provider, not from assay-based typing. Results and caveats for the whole study, not just this receptor: The amount of clinical and demographic metadata varied by source and participant and was provided uncurated.

TCRbeta CDR3 regions were amplified from genomic DNA by means of the immunoSEQ Assay, a bias-controlled multiplex PCR. In the source study's methods: The number of nucleated cells in each sample was estimated from the amplification of reference gene primers within the assay. Sequence reads were collapsed and filtered to measure the absolute abundance of every unique TCRbeta CDR3 rearrangement. For each sample, productive Simpson clonality was calculated as the square root of Simpson's diversity index over productive rearrangements. This immuneACCESS table, as held by TCRdb, lists in-frame sequences with V and J called but not all clones. Of the missing ones, under half trace to an unresolved V gene in checked studies; the others have no known cause. Clone size and the V and J calls come from that table; the DNA yielded D and trimming. The sample table holds about 12,000 clones, of which 70% to 85% were seen once. Just over 20% of the sample is taken by the ten largest.

V was cut back by 2 bases and J by 1 base, leaving a gap of 8 bases between them. Via the germline V gene (reference sequence), CDR1 is GTSNPN and CDR2 SVGIG. The CDR3 goes from the cysteine to the phenylalanine over 13 residues. Only the CDR3 DNA stays, 39 bases, in frame from base 1. Collaborating institutions collected whole blood in K2EDTA tubes following their own protocols. For TCRbeta analysis, collaborator samples were shipped as frozen whole blood, as isolated PBMCs, or as DNA extracted from either sample type. To note about this clone: This clone's antigen is unknown. Base quality data are lacking; no much larger clone is found one base away.

The sequenced material came from peripheral blood. Here the chain combines TRBV30 and TRBJ1-1, with an unclear D gene assignment. The origin of this receptor is a human donor in a cohort sampled during active COVID-19. The CDR3 region: CAWSRTWNTEAFF. Read as DNA, the sequence is TGTGCCTGGAGTAGAACATGGAACACTGAAGCTTTCTTT. The full variable domain, completed from the reference TRBV30 and TRBJ1-1 proteins outside the CDR3, reads SQTIHQWPATLVQPVGSPLSLECTVEGTSNPNLYWYRQAAGRGLQLLFYSVGIGQISSEVPQNLSASRPQDRQFILSSKKLLLSDSGFYLCAWSRTWNTEAFFGQGTRLTVV.